This TCR beta chain was obtained from a study of T cell responses to AZD1222 COVID-19 vaccine. Trimming pared 3 bases from V and 6 bases from J, leaving 10 bases between. Germline CDR1 SGHTA, CDR2 FQGNSA. The CDR3 extends over 13 amino acids. Libraries were prepared by immunoSEQ multiplex PCR; TCRdb keeps only in-frame clonotypes and omits some of them. The repertoire holds 150,000 to 200,000 clones, approximately 93% seen once, with about 0.9% in the top ten. This sample comprised peripheral blood, obtained on day 0 of AZD1222 vaccination. The chain couples TRBV7-2 to TRBJ2-3; D is undetermined. The sequence was obtained from an adult in good health. The CDR3 spells CASSFLRTDTQYF. DNA for the CDR3: TGTGCCAGCAGCTTTCTAAGGACCGATACGCAGTATTTT.